Below are 8 T cell receptor beta chains sequenced from a single sample in a study of monozygotic twins with inflammatory bowel disease. TCRdb reanalyzed the 5' RACE reads, giving one entry per CDR3 protein sequence and no DNA. This sample's table reports about 160,000 distinct CDR3 sequences. The sequencing input was blood. These receptors were taken from a human donor with ulcerative colitis or Crohn's disease, or a healthy co-twin of an affected twin (not recorded which).

The chain joins TRBV11-2 to TRBJ1-1; TCRdb designates TRBD1, a call that cannot be tested without DNA. The CDR3 has 15 residues. CDR1 and CDR2 from the germline V gene are SGHAT and FQNNGV. The CDR3 region is CASSPRAIMNTEAFF.

The chain carries TRBV2 and TRBJ2-1; with no DNA, the TCRdb D assignment of TRBD1 cannot be verified. Germline V gives CDR1 SNHLY, CDR2 FYNNEI. The CDR3 contains 15 residues. The CDR3 region is CASSEQGRQVNEQFF. Looking up the rest from reference TRBV2 and TRBJ2-1 gives the full variable domain: EPEVTQTPSHQVTQMGQEVILRCVPISNHLYFYWYRQILGQKVEFLVSFYNNEISEKSEIFDDQFSVERPDGSNFTLKIRSTKLEDSAMYFCASSEQGRQVNEQFFGPGTRLTVL.

The chain employs TRBV11-2 and TRBJ2-2; TCRdb designates TRBD1, a call that cannot be tested without DNA. The length of the CDR3 is 19 residues. The germline CDR1 and CDR2 sequences are SGHAT and FQNNGV. The CDR3 protein is CASSLDPWGRGKNTGELFF.

V and J are TRBV27 and TRBJ2-1; there is no DNA to check the TCRdb D call of TRBD2. This CDR3 has 19 amino acids. CDR1 and CDR2 from the germline V gene are MNHEY and SMNVEV (reference sequence). The CDR3 spells CASSLGTSGRGTGRNEQFF.

The gene calls are TRBV5-8 and TRBJ1-2; TCRdb calls TRBD1, which cannot be checked without DNA. Germline V lookup: CDR1 SGHTS, CDR2 YDEGEE. The CDR3 contains 14 residues. The CDR3 sequence: CASSSRDRAYGYTF.

The CDR3 sequence is CATSSGTEETQYF. The J gene is TRBJ2-5, the V gene TRBV15. Per the germline V gene, CDR1 is LNHNV and CDR2 is YYDKDF (reference sequence). The CDR3 is 13 residues long.

The rearrangement joins TRBV27 to TRBJ1-4; the TRBD1 assignment by TCRdb is unverifiable without DNA. CDR1 and CDR2 from the germline V gene are MNHEY and SMNVEV (reference sequence). This CDR3 contains 14 residues. The CDR3: CASSDSGGGEKLFF.

This chain's CDR3 is CASSPARGGHEQFF. The V call is TRBV5-1, the J call TRBJ2-1; TCRdb calls TRBD2, which cannot be checked without DNA. Per the germline V gene, CDR1 is SGHRS and CDR2 is YFSETQ. This CDR3 comprises 14 residues.